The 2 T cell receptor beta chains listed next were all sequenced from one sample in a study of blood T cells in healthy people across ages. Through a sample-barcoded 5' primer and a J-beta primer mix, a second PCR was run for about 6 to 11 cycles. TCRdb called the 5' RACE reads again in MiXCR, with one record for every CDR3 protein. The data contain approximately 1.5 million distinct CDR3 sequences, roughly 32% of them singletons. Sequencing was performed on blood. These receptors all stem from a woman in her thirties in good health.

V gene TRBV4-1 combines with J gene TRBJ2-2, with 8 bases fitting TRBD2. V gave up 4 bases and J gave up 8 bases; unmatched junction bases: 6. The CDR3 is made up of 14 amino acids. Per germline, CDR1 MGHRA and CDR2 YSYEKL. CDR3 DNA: TGCGCCAGCAGCCTCGAGCGGGAGATAGGGGAGCTGTTTTTT. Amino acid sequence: CASSLEREIGELFF.

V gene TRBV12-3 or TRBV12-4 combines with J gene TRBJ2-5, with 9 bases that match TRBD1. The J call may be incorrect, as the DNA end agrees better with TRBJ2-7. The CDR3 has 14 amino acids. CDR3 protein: CASSLWDRDREQYF. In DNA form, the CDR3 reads TGTGCCAGCAGTTTGTGGGACAGGGACCGCGAGCAGTACTTC.